This TCR beta chain derives from a study of T cells in Graves' hyperthyroidism and ophthalmopathy. About this clonotype: Its specificity is not known.

The CDR3 regions of TCR beta were amplified from RNA transcripts. The TCR CDR3 was amplified in a first-round RT-PCR using the HTBI primer set. TCRdb re-analysed the multiplex PCR reads in MiXCR, keeping a single row per CDR3 protein. The table includes some 440,000 distinct CDR3 sequences, around a sixth detected once. V gave up 6 bases and J gave up 4 bases; unmatched junction bases: 10. The CDR3 totals 15 residues. CDR1 is SQVTM and CDR2 is ANQGSEA in the germline V gene. The study's findings and limits: Ophthalmopathy stood apart from stable hyperthyroidism in a 13 V-J model.

Sequencing used blood. The chain recombines TRBV29-1 with TRBJ2-3; 10 bases are shared with TRBD2. The receptor was isolated from a woman between 18 and 30 years old with Graves' hyperthyroidism. This chain's CDR3 is CSVRTSGDSADTQYF. As DNA, the CDR3 is TGCAGCGTCAGGACTAGCGGAGACAGCGCAGATACGCAGTATTTT.